One TCR beta chain is described in this entry. What it binds is not known. The data derive from a study of shared clonotypes between healthy human individuals. Study-wide context: With ages of 18 to 49, the donors were a couple of women and a few men. Regarding the study as a whole: Only blood samples were collected, and tissue repertoires likely differ. Despite large depth, sorted-subset datasets appeared incompletely sequenced.

Libraries were prepared by immunoSEQ multiplex PCR; TCRdb keeps only in-frame clonotypes and omits some of them. The repertoire holds fewer than 850,000 clones, with 55% to 75% as singletons. This CDR3 contains 14 residues. The germline V gene has CDR1 SGHRS and CDR2 YFSETQ. V lost 3 bases and J lost 4, with 13 bases in between. The V gene is TRBV5-1, the J gene TRBJ1-1, with a tentative D call TRBD1 (5 bases). Input material: memory CD4+ T cells sorted from blood. Subset defined: CD45RA-negative fraction. The sequence came from a woman in her thirties in good health. In nucleotides, the CDR3 is TGCGCCAGCAGCTCCCGGACGGGGGGCACTGAAGCTTTCTTT. This sequence encodes CASSSRTGGTEAFF. Looking up the rest from reference TRBV5-1 and TRBJ1-1 gives the full variable domain: KAGVTQTPRYLIKTRGQQVTLSCSPISGHRSVSWYQQTPGQGLQFLFEYFSETQRNKGNFPGRFSGRQFSNSRSEMNVSTLELGDSALYLCASSSRTGGTEAFFGQGTRLTVV.